Listed below are T cell receptor beta chains from one sample, sequenced in a study of shared clonotypes between healthy human individuals. The protocol was immunoSEQ multiplex PCR, while the TCRdb copy is restricted to in-frame clones and leaves out a portion. This table has about 700,000 clones, about 91% appearing once. The sample was naive CD8+ T cells sorted from blood. Source of these receptors: a young man in good health. CDR3s include the opening cysteine and the closing phenylalanine or tryptophan.

V	CDR3
TRBV7-9	CASSLVVYGYTF
TRBV4-1	CASSQDPGGRAGEQYF
TRBV7-9	CASSILLGYEQYF
TRBV19	CASSYSLGGVAEAFF
TRBV6-5	CASRGTSGRWEQYF
TRBV7-9	CASSQTGSSYEQYF
TRBV4-3	CASSFWTSGRYDNEQFF
TRBV4-2	CASSREAALTGDTQYF
TRBV15	CATSRVSEGSEQYF
TRBV7-9	CASSVPVRLGWEQYF
TRBV19	CATLDRVNTGELFF
TRBV7-9	CASRILAANTGELFF
TRBV27	CASSRQGRETQYF
TRBV7-2	CASSLTGLGAGEQYF
TRBV7-6	CASSRSPGGTDTQYF
TRBV5-4	CASSLELAQNEQYF
TRBV6-5	CASSTRTRDIEQFF
TRBV27	CASSSGVGESGYTF
TRBV4-1	CASSQARGRYEQYF
TRBV28	CASSQGYNEQFF
TRBV18	CASSPDHGAYEQYF
TRBV4-3	CASSQDWGLNTEAFF
TRBV29-1	CSVEDPNYNTIYF
TRBV5-6	CASSLGQGIGYTF
TRBV6-5	CASSYYEGSYEQYF
TRBV5-1	CASSSGTGAYEQYF
TRBV29-1	CSVEVLGTDTSGTYEQYF
TRBV19	CASSWQPNTGELFF
TRBV27	CASSLPRTGGLDTQYF
TRBV30	CAWSVLAGTSETQYF
TRBV9	CASSPSGSPLSYEQYF
TRBV25-1	CASSEGGLTEAFF
TRBV13	CASRFGVTEAFF
TRBV11-2	CASSPRTGSYEQYF
TRBV30	CAWRETGTYEQYF
TRBV7-9	CASSLSWGTGELFF
TRBV5-5	CASSLDLGQGSTEAFF
TRBV7-2	CASSLGLGGVEKLFF